The 32 T cell receptor beta chains presented below share a single source sample, sequenced in a study of Graves' ophthalmopathy and Graves' hyperthyroidism. The study amplified TCR beta CDR3 regions using RNA transcripts. Second-round multiplex PCR followed a first-round RT-PCR using HTBI primers. One entry per CDR3 protein, called by TCRdb with MiXCR from the multiplex PCR reads. The sample has a few hundred thousand distinct CDR3 sequences; 17% are singletons. The sample was peripheral blood. The receptors were gathered from an adult woman with stable Graves' hyperthyroidism.

Ten or more counts support this clonotype. This sequence joins TRBV14 and TRBJ2-5; a weak D match, TRBD1 (6 bases). The CDR3 covers 16 residues. The germline V gene has CDR1 SGHDN and CDR2 FVKESK. V was trimmed by 5 bases and J by 0 bases, leaving 16 bases between them. The CDR3 DNA reads as TGTGCCAGCAGCTTACGCCTCGGGACAAACCAAGAGACCCAGTACTTC. It translates to CASSLRLGTNQETQYF. Based on the CDR3 plus reference TRBV14 and TRBJ2-5, the full variable domain is EAGVTQFPSHSVIEKGQTVTLRCDPISGHDNLYWYRRVMGKEIKFLLHFVKESKQDESGMPNNRFLAERTGGTYSTLKVQPAELEDSGVYFCASSLRLGTNQETQYFGPGTRLLVL.

The J gene is TRBJ2-2, the V gene TRBV15, with 8 positions matching TRBD1. The CDR3 runs 16 residues. The V segment lost 1 base and the J segment 7 bases; nucleotides outside the gene matches: 8. CDR1 is LNHNV and CDR2 is YYDKDF in the germline V gene (reference sequence). CDR3: CATSRVLGQGSGELFF. In DNA, the CDR3 is TGTGCCACCAGCAGAGTCCTAGGACAGGGCAGCGGGGAGCTGTTTTTT.

This clonotype was observed a handful of times. The chain carries TRBV4-1 and TRBJ1-1; no reliable D call. CDR1 MGHRA and CDR2 YSYEKL come from the germline V gene. CDR3 length: 16 amino acids. V was trimmed by 1 base and J by 0 bases, leaving 12 bases between them. The CDR3 coding sequence is TGCGCCAGCAGCCAAGCTCCCGGACTGATGAACACTGAAGCTTTCTTT. Translation: CASSQAPGLMNTEAFF.

This clonotype was seen only a few times. The V call is TRBV30, the J call TRBJ2-3; TRBD2 agrees at 10 bases. Germline CDR1 reads GTSNPN; CDR2 reads SVGIG (reference sequence). J lost 1 base, V lost 1 base, and 11 bases had no gene match. The CDR3 extends over 18 amino acids. Here the CDR3 DNA reads TGTGCCTGGAGTGGTGGTCTAGCGGGAGTAGTAGGCACAGATACGCAGTATTTT. This codes for CAWSGGLAGVVGTDTQYF.

At least ten counts were recorded for this clonotype. The rearrangement joins TRBV7-3 to TRBJ2-4; a possible D gene is TRBD1 (6 bases). Germline-derived CDR1 and CDR2 are SGHTA and FQGTGA. The CDR3 loop spans 15 amino acids. The germline V and J ends were trimmed by 8 bases and 3 bases, with 17 bases remaining between them. CDR3 DNA sequence: TGTGCCAGCGAGGCAGGGGATCCCGACAAAAACATTCAGTACTTC. This sequence encodes CASEAGDPDKNIQYF.

This clonotype was recorded at least ten times. This sequence joins TRBV20-1 and TRBJ1-2; D is undetermined. Germline V gene sequence: CDR1 DFQATT, CDR2 SNEGSKA (reference sequence). The V end lost 6 bases, the J end lost 2 bases, and 22 bases lay between the germline ends. The CDR3 is 16 residues long. CDR3 in amino acids: CSAPRQTYHPNYGYTF. CDR3 nucleotide sequence: TGCAGTGCGCCCCGGCAGACTTATCACCCGAACTATGGCTACACCTTC.

The table lists this clonotype with many counts. The chain combines TRBV11-2 with TRBJ1-2; D uncertain. This CDR3 has 15 residues. Germline-derived CDR1 and CDR2 are SGHAT and FQNNGV. The ends were cut back, 0 bases at V and 8 bases at J, with 16 bases in the middle. CDR3 protein: CASSLDHWAVGGYTF. The DNA for the CDR3 is TGTGCCAGCAGCTTAGATCACTGGGCGGTAGGGGGCTACACCTTC.

This clonotype has a count of ten or more. The chain recombines TRBV28 with TRBJ1-5; TRBD1 agrees at 10 bases. CDR1 is MDHEN and CDR2 is SYDVKM in the germline V gene. This CDR3 has 21 amino acids. J lost 4 bases, V lost 6 bases, and 24 bases had no gene match. The CDR3 coding sequence is TGTGCCAGCAGCCCCTTTTTCTCCCGGGACAGGGGCCGTATGCTGAATCAGCCCCAGCATTTT. It translates to CASSPFFSRDRGRMLNQPQHF.

This clonotype came up many times. J is TRBJ1-2 and V is TRBV7-2; D uncertain. Trimming left V 7 bases short and J 4 bases short, with 19 bases between. CDR1 and CDR2 from the germline V gene are SGHTA and FQGNSA. The CDR3 length is 15 residues. CDR3 sequence: CASTPPGPGSYGYTF. In DNA, the CDR3 is TGTGCCAGCACCCCCCCCGGGCCGGGGTCCTATGGCTACACCTTC.

The table lists this clonotype with many counts. V usage is TRBV7-2 and J usage is TRBJ2-5; TRBD2 is a possible D gene (6 bases). CDR1 is SGHTA, CDR2 FQGNSA, per germline. This CDR3 comprises 16 residues. V lost 2 bases and J lost 1, with 14 bases in between. The CDR3 is CASSLTFGRGQETQYF. CDR3 coding DNA: TGTGCCAGCAGCTTAACGTTCGGGCGGGGCCAAGAGACCCAGTACTTC.

This clonotype appeared many times. The chain combines TRBV19 with TRBJ2-7; D is tentatively TRBD1 or TRBD2 (5 bases each). The CDR3 is made up of 16 amino acids. Germline CDR1 and CDR2: LNHDA and SQIVND (reference sequence). Between the trimmed V and J ends, which lost 0 bases and 1 base, there was a span of 13 bases. The CDR3 here is CASSIDKYGTSYEQYF. The CDR3 DNA sequence: TGTGCCAGTAGTATAGATAAGTACGGGACGTCCTACGAGCAGTACTTC. Filled out from reference TRBV19 and TRBJ2-7, the complete variable domain reads DGGITQSPKYLFRKEGQNVTLSCEQNLNHDAMYWYRQDPGQGLRLIYYSQIVNDFQKGDIAEGYSVSREKKESFPLTVTSAQKNPTAFYLCASSIDKYGTSYEQYFGPGTRLTVT.

This clonotype showed up just a few times. This chain links TRBV5-1 with TRBJ2-1, with TRBD2 matching over 9 bases. Per the germline V gene, CDR1 is SGHRS and CDR2 is YFSETQ. The CDR3 consists of 18 residues. Trimming took 4 bases from V and 1 from J; bases not matched to a gene: 12. The DNA of the CDR3 is TGCGCCAGCAGCCCCCGACTAGCGGCCGGAGCTTCCTACAATGAGCAGTTCTTC. Translating gives CASSPRLAAGASYNEQFF.

Ten or more counts support this clonotype. The V gene is TRBV5-1, the J gene TRBJ2-7; no definite D call. V was shortened by 3 bases and J by 0 bases, with 13 bases between the two germline ends. The CDR3 totals 15 residues. Germline V lookup: CDR1 SGHRS, CDR2 YFSETQ. CDR3 sequence: CASSSEGFTSYEQYF. For the CDR3, the DNA is TGCGCCAGCAGCTCGGAAGGATTCACCTCCTACGAGCAGTACTTC. Variable domain in full (rest from reference TRBV5-1 and TRBJ2-7): KAGVTQTPRYLIKTRGQQVTLSCSPISGHRSVSWYQQTPGQGLQFLFEYFSETQRNKGNFPGRFSGRQFSNSRSEMNVSTLELGDSALYLCASSSEGFTSYEQYFGPGTRLTVT.

V is TRBV12-3 or TRBV12-4 and J is TRBJ2-2; maybe TRBD2 (6 bases). Trimming removed 7 bases at V and 0 bases at J, with 12 bases between. This CDR3 contains 15 residues. The DNA for the CDR3 is TGTGCCAGCACCCTCTCTAGCGCGAACACCGGGGAGCTGTTTTTT. Translated: CASTLSSANTGELFF.

Ten or more counts support this clonotype. The rearrangement uses TRBV28 and TRBJ2-7; 7 nucleotides agree with TRBD1. The CDR3 sequence is 12 residues long. Germline V gene data show CDR1 as MDHEN and CDR2 as SYDVKM. With 6 bases clipped from V and 4 bases from J, the junction kept 3 bases outside the gene matches. The CDR3 here is CASRGQVYEQYF. In DNA form, the CDR3 reads TGTGCCAGCAGAGGACAGGTGTACGAGCAGTACTTC.

This clonotype has more than one count but fewer than ten. The chain joins TRBV4-1 to TRBJ1-5; D is uncertain. The germline V and J ends were trimmed by 1 base and 2 bases, with 9 bases remaining between them. The CDR3 has 15 residues. Germline lookup yields CDR1 MGHRA and CDR2 YSYEKL. The DNA of the CDR3 is TGCGCCAGCAGCCAAGGCGATTGGGGCAATCAGCCCCAGCATTTT. Translating gives CASSQGDWGNQPQHF.

In this sample, this clonotype turned up many times. This rearrangement joins TRBV9 to TRBJ1-1; 10 bases fit TRBD1. The trim removed 0 bases at V and 7 bases at J, leaving 6 bases unmatched. The CDR3 has 15 amino acids. The germline gives CDR1 SGDLS, CDR2 YYNGEE. CDR3 amino acids: CASSVALGTGDEAFF. The CDR3 DNA follows: TGTGCCAGCAGCGTAGCTTTAGGGACAGGGGATGAAGCTTTCTTT.

This clonotype was seen only a few times. This chain links TRBV18 with TRBJ2-4; 8 nucleotides agree with TRBD2. CDR3 length equals 19 residues. V dropped 3 bases and J dropped 7; count of bases not matched to a gene: 20. The germline V gene has CDR1 KGHSH and CDR2 LQKENI. The CDR3 loop reads CASSPSGSGSRGKWNIQYF. The CDR3 DNA reads as TGTGCCAGCTCACCGTCGGGAAGCGGGAGTCGGGGAAAATGGAACATTCAGTACTTC.

There are many counts of this clonotype. The CDR3 spells CASSFGREGQETQYF. The CDR3 DNA is TGTGCCAGCAGCTTCGGGCGGGAGGGACAAGAGACCCAGTACTTC. This rearrangement joins TRBV7-9 to TRBJ2-5; 9 bases are shared with TRBD2. The junction had 4 bases not matched to a gene; V was cut back by 3 bases and J by 2 bases. CDR1 is SEHNR and CDR2 is FQNEAQ in the germline V gene (reference sequence). This CDR3 contains 15 residues.

This clonotype was counted at least ten times. This sequence joins TRBV28 and TRBJ1-1; unclear D gene. This CDR3 spans 15 amino acids. CDR1 and CDR2 (germline): MDHEN, SYDVKM. Trimming took 6 bases from V and 0 from J, leaving 14 bases between them. The CDR3 DNA reads TGTGCCAGCAGCACCCCGCGTCAGATGAACACTGAAGCTTTCTTT. Residues: CASSTPRQMNTEAFF.

Concerning this clonotype: A clone one base away is much larger, so this may be a read error. CDR3 coding DNA: TGTGCCAGCAGTTTACCATACACCGGGGAGCTGTTGTTT. Its translation: CASSLPYTGELLF. The chain employs TRBV27 and TRBJ2-2; D is possibly TRBD2 (5 bases). Germline CDR1 reads MNHEY; CDR2 reads SMNVEV (reference sequence). The CDR3 has 13 amino acids.

This clonotype appeared a few times. The rearrangement joins TRBV11-1 to TRBJ2-5; possibly TRBD2 for D (6 bases). The germline V and J ends were trimmed by 6 bases and 1 base, with 21 bases remaining between them. Germline V gives CDR1 SGHAT, CDR2 FQDESV (reference sequence). This CDR3 is built from 17 residues. The CDR3 DNA reads as TGTGCCAGCAGTCCCGGTTGGGACTGGCGTTTCCAAGAGACCCAGTACTTC. As protein: CASSPGWDWRFQETQYF.

This clonotype came up many times. CDR3 nucleotide sequence: TGTGCCAGCAGTGAGAGTGGCGGCACCTACGAGCAGTACTTC. Translating gives CASSESGGTYEQYF. The rearrangement links TRBV2 to TRBJ2-7; D gene uncertain. Looked up from germline, CDR1 is SNHLY and CDR2 is FYNNEI. This CDR3 comprises 14 residues. With 3 bases removed from V and 2 bases from J, the gap between germline ends came to 11 bases.

The CDR3 DNA sequence: TGCAGCGCGTATTTGGGGGGGGCCTACGAGCAGTACTTC. Protein: CSAYLGGAYEQYF. The rearrangement joins TRBV29-1 to TRBJ2-7; 7 bases fit TRBD2. Germline V gives CDR1 SQVTM, CDR2 ANQGSEA. The CDR3 consists of 13 residues. The V segment lost 7 bases and the J segment 2 bases; nucleotides outside the gene matches: 8.

J is TRBJ2-2 and V is TRBV20-1; a possible D gene is TRBD1 (5 bases). The germline V gene has CDR1 DFQATT and CDR2 SNEGSKA (reference sequence). Trimming left V 5 bases short and J 3 bases short, with 10 bases between. This CDR3 has 13 amino acids. CDR3 nucleotides: TGCAGTGCTGTCTCGACAGACACCGGGGAGCTGTTTTTT. Its protein product is CSAVSTDTGELFF.

V and J are TRBV11-2 and TRBJ2-7, with 9 bases aligning to TRBD1. The length of the CDR3 is 15 residues. Germline CDR1 and CDR2: SGHAT and FQNNGV. J was trimmed by 5 bases and V by 5 bases; bases with no gene match: 10. The CDR3 DNA is TGTGCCAGCAGCCTCCCGCCGGACAGGGGACACGAGCAGTACTTC. As protein: CASSLPPDRGHEQYF.

At least ten counts were recorded for this clonotype. CDR3 residues: CAISESQNQPQHF. The CDR3 DNA follows: TGTGCCATCAGTGAGTCTCAGAATCAGCCCCAGCATTTT. The V and J genes are TRBV10-3 and TRBJ1-5; D unresolved. V lost 0 bases to trimming and J lost 4 bases, with 4 bases between them. The CDR3 is 13 residues long. Germline CDR1 ENHRY, CDR2 SYGVKD.

This clonotype occurred a few times. The V call is TRBV5-8, the J call TRBJ2-5; D tentatively reads TRBD1 or TRBD2 (5 bases each). CDR1 and CDR2 (germline): SGHTS, YDEGEE. The V end was cut by 0 bases, the J end by 7 bases, with 19 bases between. This CDR3 contains 16 residues. The DNA for the CDR3 is TGTGCCAGCAGCTTGGGAAACACAGGACCCGGGGCGACCCAGTACTTC. Translation gives CASSLGNTGPGATQYF.

This clonotype has a count of ten or more. The gene calls are TRBV4-1 and TRBJ2-7, with TRBD2 identical over 11 bases. The germline gives CDR1 MGHRA, CDR2 YSYEKL. V dropped 1 base and J dropped 3; count of bases not matched to a gene: 2. The CDR3 consists of 15 residues. The chain's CDR3 is CASSQVLAGDYEQYF. The CDR3, as DNA: TGCGCCAGCAGCCAAGTACTAGCGGGAGACTACGAGCAGTACTTC.

The chain is built from TRBV5-1 and TRBJ1-2; D is uncertain. CDR1 and CDR2 from the germline V gene are SGHRS and YFSETQ. V was cut by 2 bases and J by 5 bases, with 13 bases left in between. The CDR3 has 14 residues. The CDR3 DNA follows: TGCGCCAGCAGCTTATTCCAACTTGTATATGGCTACACCTTC. Encoded protein: CASSLFQLVYGYTF.

This clonotype was seen many times. The chain uses TRBV12-3 or TRBV12-4 and TRBJ1-1; D possibly corresponds to TRBD1 (5 bases). CDR3 length: 15 residues. V was trimmed by 6 bases and J by 1 base, leaving 15 bases between them. In nucleotides, the CDR3 is TGTGCCAGCAGCCAAGCGGGGGGGTGGAACACTGAAGCTTTCTTT. Residues: CASSQAGGWNTEAFF.

This clonotype was picked up a small number of times. The rearrangement links TRBV30 to TRBJ2-2, with 10 bases identical to TRBD2. From germline, CDR1 is GTSNPN and CDR2 SVGIG (reference sequence). Trimming cost V 2 bases and J 11 bases; bases outside gene matches: 14. The CDR3 spans 16 residues. The CDR3 coding sequence is TGTGCCTGGAGTCGAAGTTTGCTAGCGGGAGTAGGAGAGCTGTTTTTT. It yields the protein CAWSRSLLAGVGELFF.